What follows describes a single T cell receptor (beta chain). The data stem from a study of blood T cell repertoires in COVID-19. Across the study: PBMCs, B-cell-depleted T cells, or T cells were the source of the cDNA or gDNA that made up the material.

Sequencing used immunoSEQ multiplex PCR; TCRdb keeps in-frame clones, though not all of them. The sample has roughly 100,000 clones; approximately 87% are singletons. The J segment lost 3 bases and the V segment lost 0 bases, leaving 4 bases of the junction unmatched. The germline V gene has CDR1 SGDLS and CDR2 YYNGEE. This CDR3 has 15 amino acids. Input material: peripheral blood. The TCR was taken from a woman in her thirties with acute or convalescent COVID-19. The chain joins TRBV9 to TRBJ1-1, with TRBD1 matching over 8 bases. The CDR3 loop is CASSVEDRVYTEAFF. In DNA form, the CDR3 reads TGTGCCAGCAGCGTAGAGGACAGGGTTTACACTGAAGCTTTCTTT. Full variable domain (remainder filled in from reference TRBV9 and TRBJ1-1): DSGVTQTPKHLITATGQRVTLRCSPRSGDLSVYWYQQSLDQGLQFLIQYYNGEERAKGNILERFSAQQFPDLHSELNLSSLELGDSALYFCASSVEDRVYTEAFFGQGTRLTVV.